The clone carrying this TCR beta chain was observed once. This record belongs to a study of blood T cell repertoires in COVID-19. Original processing methods: Estimation of nucleated cell counts was performed using reference gene primer amplification. Assay: immunoSEQ multiplex PCR; the TCRdb copy retains only in-frame clones and omits some. D and trimming come from the DNA, and the V and J calls and clone size come from that table. The sample records more than 450,000 clones, approximately 90% being singletons. The participants were between about 18 and 95 years old and came from fewer than 25 US areas. Either two negative PCRs, clearance, or symptom resolution qualified Cohort 3 donors as recovered. Trimming left V 4 bases short and J 5 bases short, with 20 bases between. Germline V gene data show CDR1 as MNHEY and CDR2 as SVGAGI. The CDR3 is 16 amino acids.

This rearrangement joins TRBV6-5 to TRBJ1-1; possible D gene TRBD1, 6 bases. The sequence was collected from a woman aged 18-29 years who had recovered from COVID-19. Sequences were obtained from PBMCs or T cells enriched from blood (not recorded which). The CDR3 is CASSSRGTTGGTEAFF. The CDR3 nucleotides read TGTGCCAGCAGTTCCCGGGGGACAACGGGAGGGACTGAAGCTTTCTTT.